This T cell receptor beta chain was recovered during a study of T-cell memory formation after mild COVID-19. General study findings and limits: Shrinking CD4+ clones resided mostly in CM and EM, and CD8+ ones in EMRA.

TCRdb reprocessed the 5' RACE reads via MiXCR and lists one record per CDR3 protein. The sample has about 250,000 distinct CDR3 sequences, just over 15% seen once. V was cut by 3 bases and J by 12 bases, with 18 bases left in between. CDR3 length: 15 amino acids. This clonotype was seen only a few times. The antigen is undetermined. The sequence was collected from an adult woman who had mild COVID-19 (a few samples of this study predate the infection). Cell type and time point are not known. The chain joins TRBV12-3 or TRBV12-4 to TRBJ1-6; the D gene is possibly TRBD1 (5 bases). The sample was PBMCs or a T cell subset sorted from them (not recorded which). The DNA of the CDR3 is TGTGCCAGCAGTTTGTCCTACGAGGGGATAATACCCCTCCACTTT. It specifies CASSLSYEGIIPLHF.